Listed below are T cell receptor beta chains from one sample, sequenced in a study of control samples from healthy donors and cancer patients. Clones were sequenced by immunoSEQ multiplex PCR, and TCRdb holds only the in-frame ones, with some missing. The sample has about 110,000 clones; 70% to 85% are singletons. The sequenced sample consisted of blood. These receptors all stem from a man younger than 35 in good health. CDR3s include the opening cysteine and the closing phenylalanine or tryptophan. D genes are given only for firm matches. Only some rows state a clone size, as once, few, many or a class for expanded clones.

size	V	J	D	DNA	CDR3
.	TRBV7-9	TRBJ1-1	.	TGTGCCAGCAGCTTAATTAGGGACGGGGGCACTGAAGCTTTCTTT	CASSLIRDGGTEAFF
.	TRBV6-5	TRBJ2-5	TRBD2	TGTGCCAGCAGGAGCGGGGGGATCGGGGAGACCCAGTACTTC	CASRSGGIGETQYF
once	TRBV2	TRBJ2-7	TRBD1	TGTGCCAGCAGTGAATTACAGGGGGCTGTGATTTCCTACGAGCAGTACTTC	CASSELQGAVISYEQYF
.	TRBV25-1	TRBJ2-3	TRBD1	TGTGCCAGCACGGTTGGTCAGGGGGCACGAAGCACAGATACGCAGTATTTT	CASTVGQGARSTDTQYF
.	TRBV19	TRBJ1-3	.	TGTGCCAGTAGTAATTTACCGACAGTCGAAGGAAACACCATATATTTT	CASSNLPTVEGNTIYF
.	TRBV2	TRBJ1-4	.	TGTGCCAGCAGTGATCACAGAACTAATGAAAAACTGTTTTTT	CASSDHRTNEKLFF
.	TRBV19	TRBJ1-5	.	TGTGCCAGTAGTTTCCCAGAGGGCTTTCTGTCAGACAATCAGCCCCAGCATTTT	CASSFPEGFLSDNQPQHF
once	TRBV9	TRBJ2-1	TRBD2	TGTGCCAGCAGCTCTAGCGGGGGGTCCTCCTACAATGAGCAGTTCTTC	CASSSSGGSSYNEQFF
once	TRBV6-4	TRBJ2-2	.	TGTGCCAGCAGTGAGGGACTCCTAACCGGGGAGCTGTTTTTT	CASSEGLLTGELFF
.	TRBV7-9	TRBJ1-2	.	TGTGCCAGCAGCTTATTCACAGGGAACTATGGCTACACCTTC	CASSLFTGNYGYTF
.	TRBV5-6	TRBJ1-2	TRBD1	TGTGCCAGCAATACTGGGACAGTGAACTATGGCTACACCTTC	CASNTGTVNYGYTF
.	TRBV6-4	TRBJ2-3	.	TGTGCCAGCAGTGACGGGCAGTTTAGCACAGATACGCAGTATTTT	CASSDGQFSTDTQYF
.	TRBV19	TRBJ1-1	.	TGTGCCAGTAGAAAGGGGAACAGTCGTGGAACTGAAGCTTTCTTT	CASRKGNSRGTEAFF
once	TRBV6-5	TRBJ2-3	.	TGTGCCAGCAGTTATAGTCGGGGACCAGATACGCAGTATTTT	CASSYSRGPDTQYF
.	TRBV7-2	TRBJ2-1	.	TGTGCCAGCAGCTTAGCGGTTAGCAATGAGCAGTTCTTC	CASSLAVSNEQFF
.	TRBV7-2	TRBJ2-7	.	TGTGCCAGCAGCTTAGGGAGGGGGCGCCAGGACGAGCAGTACTTC	CASSLGRGRQDEQYF
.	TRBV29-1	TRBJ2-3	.	TGCAGCGTTGATTTACCCTCGTATCTGGATACGCAGTATTTT	CSVDLPSYLDTQYF
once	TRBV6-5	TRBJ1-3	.	TGTGCCAGCATCACATCTGGCTCTGGAAACACCATATATTTT	CASITSGSGNTIYF
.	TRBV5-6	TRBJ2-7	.	TGTGCCAGCAGCTTGGGGTGGGGCGAGCAGTACTTC	CASSLGWGEQYF
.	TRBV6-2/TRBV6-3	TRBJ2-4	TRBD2	TGTGCCAGCAGTCAAGCGGGGGGCTCAAACATTCAGTACTTC	CASSQAGGSNIQYF
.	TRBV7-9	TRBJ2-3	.	TGTGCCAGCAGCTTAGCCGGCGCCCCTGGGGATACGCAGTATTTT	CASSLAGAPGDTQYF
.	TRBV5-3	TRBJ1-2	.	TGTGCCAGAAGCTTGGTCAGCACGCAGCTCAACTATGGCTACACCTTC	CARSLVSTQLNYGYTF
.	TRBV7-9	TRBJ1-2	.	TGTGCCAGCAGCTTAGACAGGGCCCCTGGCTACACCTTC	CASSLDRAPGYTF
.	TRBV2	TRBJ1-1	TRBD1	TGTGCCAGCACTATGGACAGGGGGAACACTGAAGCTTTCTTT	CASTMDRGNTEAFF
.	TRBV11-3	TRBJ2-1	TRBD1	TGTGCCAGCAGCCACCTCCGGACAGGGAGCGATGAGCAGTTCTTC	CASSHLRTGSDEQFF
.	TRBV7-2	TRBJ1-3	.	TGTGCCAGCAGCTTAGTGGGTTTGAGGGGATCTGGAAACACCATATATTTT	CASSLVGLRGSGNTIYF
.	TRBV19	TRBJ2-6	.	TGTGCCAGTAGTATTGTTACCTCTGGGGCCAACGTCCTGACTTTC	CASSIVTSGANVLTF
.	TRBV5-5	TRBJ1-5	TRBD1	TGTGCCAGCAGCTCGACAGGGCCCCTGGGGCCCCAGCATTTT	CASSSTGPLGPQHF
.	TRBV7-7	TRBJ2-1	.	TGTGCTAGCAGCCCATTACAGGGACGCTCCTACAATGAGCAGTTCTTC	CASSPLQGRSYNEQFF
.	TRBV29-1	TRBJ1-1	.	TGCAGCGTTCCGGGGAACACTGAAGCTTTCTTT	CSVPGNTEAFF
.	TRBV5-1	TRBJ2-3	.	TGCGCCAGCAGCCTTCAGGGGCAGGGTCGCACAGATACGCAGTATTTT	CASSLQGQGRTDTQYF
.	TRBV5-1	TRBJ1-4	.	TGCGCCAGCAGCTCCCGTGGGGGAGCAGATGAAAAACTGTTTTTT	CASSSRGGADEKLFF
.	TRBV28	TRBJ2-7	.	TGTGCCAGCAGTTTGCTGGGCGGGACAGCTCCAACAAACCCGTACGAGCAGTACTTC	CASSLLGGTAPTNPYEQYF
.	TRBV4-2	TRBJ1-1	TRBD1	TGTGCCAGCAGCCAAGACAATTACAGGGGGCCCACTGAAGCTTTCTTT	CASSQDNYRGPTEAFF
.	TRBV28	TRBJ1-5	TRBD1	TGTGCCAGCAGATCGACAGGGGAAGGCAATCAGCCCCAGCATTTT	CASRSTGEGNQPQHF